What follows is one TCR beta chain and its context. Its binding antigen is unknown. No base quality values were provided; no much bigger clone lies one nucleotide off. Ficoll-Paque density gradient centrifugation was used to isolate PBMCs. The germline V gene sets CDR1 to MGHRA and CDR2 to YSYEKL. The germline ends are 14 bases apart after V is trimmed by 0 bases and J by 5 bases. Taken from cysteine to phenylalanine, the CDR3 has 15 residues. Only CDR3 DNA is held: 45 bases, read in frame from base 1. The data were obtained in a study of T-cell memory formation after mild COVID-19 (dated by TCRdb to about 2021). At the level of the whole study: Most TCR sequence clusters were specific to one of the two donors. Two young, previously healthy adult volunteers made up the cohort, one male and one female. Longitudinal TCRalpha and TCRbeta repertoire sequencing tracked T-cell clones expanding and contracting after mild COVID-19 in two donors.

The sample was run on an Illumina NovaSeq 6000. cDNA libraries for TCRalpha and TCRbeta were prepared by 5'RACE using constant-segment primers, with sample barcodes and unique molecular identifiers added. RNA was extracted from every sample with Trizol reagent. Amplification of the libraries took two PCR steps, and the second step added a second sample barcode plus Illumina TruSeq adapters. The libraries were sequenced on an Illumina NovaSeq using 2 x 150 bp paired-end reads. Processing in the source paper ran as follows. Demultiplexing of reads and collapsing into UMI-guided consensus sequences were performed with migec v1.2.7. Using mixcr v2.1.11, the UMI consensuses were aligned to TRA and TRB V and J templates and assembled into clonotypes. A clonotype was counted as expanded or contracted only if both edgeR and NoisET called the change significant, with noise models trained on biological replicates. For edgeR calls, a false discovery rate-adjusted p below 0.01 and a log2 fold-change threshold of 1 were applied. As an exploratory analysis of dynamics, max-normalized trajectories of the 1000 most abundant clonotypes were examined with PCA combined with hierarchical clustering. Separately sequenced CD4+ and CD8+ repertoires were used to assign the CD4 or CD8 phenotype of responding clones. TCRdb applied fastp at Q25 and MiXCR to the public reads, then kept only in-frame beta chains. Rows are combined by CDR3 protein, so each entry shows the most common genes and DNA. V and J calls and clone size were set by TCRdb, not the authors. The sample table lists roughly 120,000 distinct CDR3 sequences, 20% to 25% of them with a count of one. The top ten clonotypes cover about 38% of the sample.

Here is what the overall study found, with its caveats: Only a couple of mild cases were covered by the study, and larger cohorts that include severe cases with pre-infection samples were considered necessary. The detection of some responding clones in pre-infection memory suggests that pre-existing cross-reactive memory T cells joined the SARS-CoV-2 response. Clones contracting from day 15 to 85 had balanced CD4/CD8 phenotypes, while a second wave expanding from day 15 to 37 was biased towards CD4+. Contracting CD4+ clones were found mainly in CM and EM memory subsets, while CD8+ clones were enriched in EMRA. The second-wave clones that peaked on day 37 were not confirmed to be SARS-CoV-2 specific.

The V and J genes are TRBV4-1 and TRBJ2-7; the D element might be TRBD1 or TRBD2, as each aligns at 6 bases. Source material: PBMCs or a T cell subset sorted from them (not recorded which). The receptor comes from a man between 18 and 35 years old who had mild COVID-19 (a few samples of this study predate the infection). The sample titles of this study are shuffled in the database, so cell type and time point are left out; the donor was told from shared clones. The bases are TGCGCCAGCAGCCAAGACGGAGGGGGGCGAGACGAGCAGTACTTC. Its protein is CASSQDGGGRDEQYF.